This T cell receptor beta chain was identified in a study of cytomegalovirus exposure and HLA in healthy donors. This clone has only a few counts. Germline V gene sequence: CDR1 KGHSH, CDR2 LQKENI. There are 14 residues in the CDR3. The trim removed 3 bases at V and 2 bases at J, leaving 4 bases unmatched. Both 60 Vbeta primers and 13 Jbeta primers went into the PCR. Some clones are missing from TCRdb's copy, which holds only in-frame ones; the method was immunoSEQ multiplex PCR. The repertoire includes 100,000 to 150,000 clones, 78% of them detected once, and approximately 11% sits in the top ten. V and J are TRBV18 and TRBJ2-7; TRBD1 agrees at 7 bases. Sequencing was performed on PBMCs. The sequence came from a man aged 30 to 39 in good health and CMV-seropositive. This CDR3 reads CASSPTTGTYEQYF. The CDR3 DNA reads TGTGCCAGCTCACCCACGACAGGGACCTACGAGCAGTACTTC.